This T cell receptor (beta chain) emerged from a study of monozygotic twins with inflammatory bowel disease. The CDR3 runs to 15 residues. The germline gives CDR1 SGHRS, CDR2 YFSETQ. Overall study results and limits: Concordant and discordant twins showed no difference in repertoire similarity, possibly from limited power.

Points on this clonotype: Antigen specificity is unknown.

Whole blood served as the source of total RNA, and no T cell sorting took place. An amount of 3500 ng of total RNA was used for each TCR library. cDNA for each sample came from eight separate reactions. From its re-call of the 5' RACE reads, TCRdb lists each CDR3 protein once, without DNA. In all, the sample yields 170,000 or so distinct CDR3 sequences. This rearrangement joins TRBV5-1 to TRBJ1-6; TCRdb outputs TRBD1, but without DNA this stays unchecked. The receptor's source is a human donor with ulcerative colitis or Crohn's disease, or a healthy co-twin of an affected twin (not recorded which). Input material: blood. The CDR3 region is CASSTGQGNNSPLHF.